These 20 T cell receptor beta chains were sequenced from one sample in a study of radiation and T cells in renal cell carcinoma. Data came from immunoSEQ multiplex PCR; TCRdb stores just in-frame clones and leaves some out. The data show some 120,000 clones, approximately 90% seen once. As to time point: blood 2 weeks post-SBRT. The treatment: 15 Gy SBRT to primary tumor, nephrectomy 4 weeks later. Sample: blood, taken from a patient whose treatment included radiotherapy and nephrectomy. Every receptor here comes from a woman aged 70-85 years with renal cell carcinoma.

This clone came up a few times. The chain uses TRBV6-5 and TRBJ1-2; D is ambiguous. Germline loops: CDR1 MNHEY, CDR2 SVGAGI. The V and J ends lost 4 bases and 8 bases respectively, with 20 bases between them. The length of the CDR3 is 15 residues. The CDR3 is CASSSSGRADGGYTF. CDR3 coding DNA: TGTGCCAGCAGTTCCTCGGGCCGAGCGGACGGCGGCTACACCTTC.

The chain has TRBV5-1 and TRBJ2-5; weak D call: TRBD1 (6 bases). The CDR3 has 15 residues. The V end was cut by 4 bases, the J end by 4 bases, with 17 bases between. CDR1 is SGHRS and CDR2 is YFSETQ in the germline V gene. The CDR3: CASSNQPGVRETQYF. The CDR3, as DNA: TGCGCCAGCAGCAACCAGCCAGGGGTCAGAGAGACCCAGTACTTC. The entire variable domain, with the rest obtained from reference TRBV5-1 and TRBJ2-5, is as follows: KAGVTQTPRYLIKTRGQQVTLSCSPISGHRSVSWYQQTPGQGLQFLFEYFSETQRNKGNFPGRFSGRQFSNSRSEMNVSTLELGDSALYLCASSNQPGVRETQYFGPGTRLLVL.

The chain has TRBV9 and TRBJ2-2, with a possible D match to TRBD2 (6 bases). The ends were cut back, 0 bases at V and 4 bases at J, with 10 bases in the middle. The CDR3 consists of 15 residues. Germline CDR1 is SGDLS and CDR2 is YYNGEE. The CDR3 is CASSVAGVSTGELFF. The DNA of the CDR3 is TGTGCCAGCAGCGTAGCGGGGGTTTCCACCGGGGAGCTGTTTTTT.

The chain combines TRBV5-1 with TRBJ1-1; 7 bases align to TRBD1. J gave up 0 bases and V 7 bases, and 9 bases lay outside the gene matches. Germline V gives CDR1 SGHRS, CDR2 YFSETQ. The CDR3 totals 15 residues. The CDR3 loop reads CASLFTGTVNTEAFF. The CDR3, as DNA: TGCGCCAGCTTATTTACCGGGACAGTGAACACTGAAGCTTTCTTT.

The chain is built from TRBV27 and TRBJ1-2; 7 bases line up with TRBD1. V lost 0 bases and J lost 2; bases outside the gene matches: 3. This CDR3 has 15 residues. CDR1 is MNHEY, CDR2 SMNVEV, per germline (reference sequence). The CDR3: CASSLSAGGNYGYTF. CDR3 nucleotides: TGTGCCAGCAGTTTATCGGCAGGGGGGAACTATGGCTACACCTTC.

The V call is TRBV7-9, the J call TRBJ2-3, with 8 bases fitting TRBD1. V gave up 5 bases and J gave up 4 bases; unmatched junction bases: 8. Germline lookup yields CDR1 SEHNR and CDR2 FQNEAQ (reference sequence). The CDR3 runs to 15 residues. CDR3 region: CASSPPGGVADTQYF. Written as DNA, the CDR3 is TGTGCCAGCAGCCCCCCAGGGGGCGTGGCAGATACGCAGTATTTT.

In its sample, this clone was seen once. The chain has TRBV14 and TRBJ2-5; TRBD2 agrees at 8 bases. This CDR3 comprises 16 residues. The junction had 8 bases not matched to a gene; V was cut back by 4 bases and J by 1 base. Germline V gives CDR1 SGHDN, CDR2 FVKESK. The CDR3 DNA sequence: TGTGCCAGCAGCCGGCGCGGGGGGAGCTTCCAAGAGACCCAGTACTTC. Its protein is CASSRRGGSFQETQYF.

The V and J genes are TRBV7-6 and TRBJ1-5; D may be TRBD1 (5 bases). Germline-derived CDR1 and CDR2 are SGHVS and FNYEAQ. CDR3 length: 16 amino acids. Trimming left V 1 base short and J 7 bases short, with 17 bases between. The CDR3 reads CASSLGQNRGGQPQHF. CDR3 sequence (DNA): TGTGCCAGCAGCTTAGGACAGAATAGGGGTGGGCAGCCCCAGCATTTT.

The V call is TRBV19, the J call TRBJ2-2; possibly TRBD1 for D (5 bases). The CDR3 runs to 14 residues. Trimming removed 7 bases from V and 0 bases from J, with 9 bases in between. Germline V gene sequence: CDR1 LNHDA, CDR2 SQIVND (reference sequence). The CDR3 protein is CASTQGTNTGELFF. In DNA, the CDR3 is TGTGCCAGTACCCAGGGTACGAACACCGGGGAGCTGTTTTTT.

About this clone: This CDR3 is also generated by other DNA sequences in the sample. The CDR3 nucleotides are TGTGCCAGCAGCGCAGAACAGGGGGTCTATGGCTACACCTTC. Translated: CASSAEQGVYGYTF. V usage is TRBV5-6 and J usage is TRBJ1-2; TRBD1 aligns across 8 bases. V lost 4 bases and J lost 4; bases outside the gene matches: 6. Looked up from germline, CDR1 is SGHDT and CDR2 is YYEEEE. The CDR3 extends over 14 amino acids.

The chain joins TRBV2 to TRBJ2-7, with D possibly TRBD2 on 6 matching bases. V gave up 3 bases and J gave up 3 bases, with 9 bases separating them. The V gene's germline CDR1 is SNHLY and CDR2 FYNNEI. CDR3 length equals 13 residues. The CDR3 sequence is CASSEGGDYEQYF. CDR3 bases: TGTGCCAGCAGTGAGGGCGGGGACTACGAGCAGTACTTC.

This clone was observed once. This chain connects TRBV7-8 to TRBJ2-1; 14 bases align to TRBD2. Germline V gene sequence: CDR1 SGHVS, CDR2 FQNEAQ. The CDR3 loop spans 16 amino acids. The V gene end was trimmed by 5 bases and the J gene end by 6 bases; junction bases not matched to a gene: 6. CDR3: CASSPTSGGGRNEQFF. CDR3 nucleotide sequence: TGTGCCAGCAGCCCGACTAGCGGGGGGGGTCGCAATGAGCAGTTCTTC.

The chain combines TRBV6-5 with TRBJ2-3, with D perhaps matching TRBD1 or TRBD2 (5 bases each). Per germline, CDR1 MNHEY and CDR2 SVGAGI. This CDR3 contains 14 residues. V was cut by 6 bases and J by 4 bases, with 14 bases left in between. CDR3 nucleotides: TGTGCCAGCAGGGATGTGGGGACCTCAGATACGCAGTATTTT. Protein sequence: CASRDVGTSDTQYF.

V and J are TRBV6-1 and TRBJ1-5; TRBD1 matches 7 bases. CDR3 length equals 18 residues. Trimming took 1 base from V and 7 from J; bases not matched to a gene: 16. Germline values: CDR1 MNHNS, CDR2 SASEGT. The CDR3 protein is CASSEDVEGAAAKQPQHF. The CDR3 nucleotides read TGTGCCAGCAGTGAAGATGTGGAGGGGGCAGCAGCTAAGCAGCCCCAGCATTTT.

V usage is TRBV30 and J usage is TRBJ2-5, with unresolved D. V lost 3 bases to trimming and J lost 4 bases, with 15 bases between them. CDR1 is GTSNPN, CDR2 SVGIG, per germline (reference sequence). The CDR3 is 14 residues long. CDR3 amino acids: CAWSSSAVGETQYF. CDR3 sequence (DNA): TGTGCCTGGAGCTCCAGCGCGGTGGGAGAGACCCAGTACTTC. Filled out from reference TRBV30 and TRBJ2-5, the complete variable domain reads SQTIHQWPATLVQPVGSPLSLECTVEGTSNPNLYWYRQAAGRGLQLLFYSVGIGQISSEVPQNLSASRPQDRQFILSSKKLLLSDSGFYLCAWSSSAVGETQYFGPGTRLLVL.

V and J are TRBV18 and TRBJ2-4; TRBD2 might be the D (6 bases). The CDR3 is made up of 13 amino acids. V was clipped by 5 bases and J by 3 bases, with 8 bases between them. Germline values: CDR1 KGHSH, CDR2 LQKENI. As DNA, the CDR3 is TGTGCCAGCTCATCGGGGGTCAAAAACATTCAGTACTTC. This sequence encodes CASSSGVKNIQYF.

J is TRBJ2-1 and V is TRBV2; 7 bases match TRBD1. The CDR3 covers 10 residues. From germline, CDR1 is SNHLY and CDR2 FYNNEI. With V trimmed by 8 bases and J by 10 bases, 2 bases remained unmatched. CDR3 in amino acids: CASETGEQFF. The DNA of the CDR3 is TGTGCCAGCGAGACAGGGGAGCAGTTCTTC.

The chain couples TRBV19 to TRBJ1-5; D possibly corresponds to TRBD1 (5 bases). CDR3 length equals 17 residues. V was clipped by 3 bases and J by 0 bases, with 15 bases between them. Germline V gene sequence: CDR1 LNHDA, CDR2 SQIVND (reference sequence). CDR3 nucleotide sequence: TGTGCCAGTAGTATGGGGCGGGGGGTTGGTAGCAATCAGCCCCAGCATTTT. Translated: CASSMGRGVGSNQPQHF.

The genes are TRBV6-1 and TRBJ2-3, with D perhaps given as TRBD1 or TRBD2 (5 bases each). V lost 2 bases to trimming and J lost 3 bases, with 15 bases between them. This CDR3 region has 16 residues. Germline V CDR1 and CDR2: MNHNS, SASEGT. The CDR3 nucleotides read TGTGCCAGCAGTGAAACAGGACTCTCGGGTACAGATACGCAGTATTTT. Its translation is CASSETGLSGTDTQYF.

CDR3 in amino acids: CASSVGGQEPQHF. CDR3 DNA: TGTGCCAGCAGTGTGGGCGGTCAAGAACCCCAGCATTTT. The rearrangement joins TRBV6-1 to TRBJ1-5; D is unclear. This CDR3 comprises 13 residues. Germline CDR1 reads MNHNS; CDR2 reads SASEGT. Between the trimmed V and J ends, which lost 4 bases and 10 bases, there was a span of 14 bases.